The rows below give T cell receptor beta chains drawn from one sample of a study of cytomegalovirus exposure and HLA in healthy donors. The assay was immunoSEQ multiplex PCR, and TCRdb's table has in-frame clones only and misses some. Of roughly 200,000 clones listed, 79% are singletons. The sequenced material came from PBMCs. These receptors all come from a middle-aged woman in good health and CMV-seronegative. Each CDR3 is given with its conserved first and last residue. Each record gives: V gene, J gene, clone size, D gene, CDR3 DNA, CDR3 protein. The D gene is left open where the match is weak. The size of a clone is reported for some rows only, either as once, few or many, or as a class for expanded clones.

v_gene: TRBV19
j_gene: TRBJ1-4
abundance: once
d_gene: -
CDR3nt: TGTGCCAGTAGTTCAAAATCGCAGGCTAATGAAAAACTGTTTTTT
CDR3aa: CASSSKSQANEKLFF

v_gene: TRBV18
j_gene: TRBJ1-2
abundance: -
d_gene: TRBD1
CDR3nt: TGTGCCAGCTCTGAGACGACAGGGGCAGAGGGTGGCTACACCTTC
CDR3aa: CASSETTGAEGGYTF

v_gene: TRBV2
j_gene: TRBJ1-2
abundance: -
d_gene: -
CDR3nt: TGTGCCAGCAGTGAAGTATTGCTAGGCTACACCTTC
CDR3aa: CASSEVLLGYTF

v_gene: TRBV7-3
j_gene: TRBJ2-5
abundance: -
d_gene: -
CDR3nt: TGTGCCAGCAGCTTATCCCCAGGGAACCAAGAGACCCAGTACTTC
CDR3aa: CASSLSPGNQETQYF

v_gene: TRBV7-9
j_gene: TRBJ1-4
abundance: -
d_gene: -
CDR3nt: TGTGCCAGCAGCTTAATGATGAGCACAACTAATGAAAAACTGTTTTTT
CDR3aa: CASSLMMSTTNEKLFF

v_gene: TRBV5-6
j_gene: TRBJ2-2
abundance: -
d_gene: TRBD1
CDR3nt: TGTGCCAGCAGCTTGGCCTCCCGGGACAGGCGGATCGGGGAGCTGTTTTTT
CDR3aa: CASSLASRDRRIGELFF

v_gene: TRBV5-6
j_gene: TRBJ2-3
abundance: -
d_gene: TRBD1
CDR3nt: TGTGCCAGCAGCTTCACAGGGGTAGAAGGCACAGATACGCAGTATTTT
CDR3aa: CASSFTGVEGTDTQYF

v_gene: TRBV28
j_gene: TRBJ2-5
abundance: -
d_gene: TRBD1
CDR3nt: TGTGCCAGCAGTCCGACAGGGTTGCTCGAGACCCAGTACTTC
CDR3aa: CASSPTGLLETQYF

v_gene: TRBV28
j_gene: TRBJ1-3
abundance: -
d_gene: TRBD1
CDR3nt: TGTGCCAGCAGTTTAACTGGGGCAGGGGGCTCTGGAAACACCATATATTTT
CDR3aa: CASSLTGAGGSGNTIYF

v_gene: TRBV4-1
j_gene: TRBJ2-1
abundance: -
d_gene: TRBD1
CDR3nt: TGCGCCAGCAGCCATCAAACGTTCGGGACAGGGATGTACAATGAGCAGTTCTTC
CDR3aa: CASSHQTFGTGMYNEQFF

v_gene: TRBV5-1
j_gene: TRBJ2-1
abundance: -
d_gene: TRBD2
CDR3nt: TGCGCCAGCAGCCCGGGGGGGACGGCCGAGCAGTTCTTC
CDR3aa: CASSPGGTAEQFF

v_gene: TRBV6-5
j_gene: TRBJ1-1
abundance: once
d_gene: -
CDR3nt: TGTGCCAGCAGTTACCGGGATGGCACTGAAGCTTTCTTT
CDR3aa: CASSYRDGTEAFF

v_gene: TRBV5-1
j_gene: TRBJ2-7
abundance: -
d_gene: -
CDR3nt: TGCGCCAGCAGCTTGTGGGGGGTACGCCGTCCGGGGGACGAGCAGTACTTC
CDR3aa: CASSLWGVRRPGDEQYF

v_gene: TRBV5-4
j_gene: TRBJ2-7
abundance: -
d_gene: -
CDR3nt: TGTGCCAGCAGCGTCCCTCCCTTC
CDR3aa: CASSVPPF

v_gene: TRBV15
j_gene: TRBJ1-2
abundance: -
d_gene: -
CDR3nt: TGTGCCACCAGCAAGGATAGCGGGGCCTATGGCTACACCTTC
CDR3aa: CATSKDSGAYGYTF

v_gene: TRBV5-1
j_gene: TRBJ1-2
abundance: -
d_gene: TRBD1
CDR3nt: TGCGCCAGCAGCTCCGGGACAGCGGGTGGCTACACCTTC
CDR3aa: CASSSGTAGGYTF

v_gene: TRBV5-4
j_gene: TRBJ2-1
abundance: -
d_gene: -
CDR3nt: TGTGCCAGCACCTTATCCTGGGGGGAGAATGAGCAGTTCTTC
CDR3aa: CASTLSWGENEQFF

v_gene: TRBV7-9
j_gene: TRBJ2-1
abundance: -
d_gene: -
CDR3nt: TGTTCCAGCAGCGCCCAGAACAATGAGCAGTTCTTC
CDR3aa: CSSSAQNNEQFF

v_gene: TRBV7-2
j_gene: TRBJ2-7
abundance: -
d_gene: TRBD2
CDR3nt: TGTGCCAGCAGCTATAATAGCGGGGGTTACGAGCAGTACTTC
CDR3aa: CASSYNSGGYEQYF

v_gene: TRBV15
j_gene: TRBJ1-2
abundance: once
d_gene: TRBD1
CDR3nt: TGTGCCACCTCCGGGGACAGGGCTTTCCATGGCTACACCTTC
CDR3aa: CATSGDRAFHGYTF

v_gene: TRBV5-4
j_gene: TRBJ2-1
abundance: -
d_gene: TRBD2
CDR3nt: TGTGCCAGCAGCGAGGCCGGGACTACTTACAATGAGCAGTTCTTC
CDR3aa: CASSEAGTTYNEQFF

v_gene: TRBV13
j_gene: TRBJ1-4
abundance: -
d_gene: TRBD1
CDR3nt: TGTGCCAGCAGCGTAGGGGACAGTAGCGAAAAACTGTTTTTT
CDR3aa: CASSVGDSSEKLFF

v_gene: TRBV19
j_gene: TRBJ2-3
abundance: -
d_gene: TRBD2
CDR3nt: TGTGCCAGTAGAAGAGGGAGGGGCTTGAGCACAGATACGCAGTATTTT
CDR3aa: CASRRGRGLSTDTQYF

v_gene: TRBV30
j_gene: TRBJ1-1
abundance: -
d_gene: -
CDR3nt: TGTGCCTGGACAGGGGTCACTGAAGCTTTCTTT
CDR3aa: CAWTGVTEAFF

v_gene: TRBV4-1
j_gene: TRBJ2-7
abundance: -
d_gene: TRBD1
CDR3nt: TGCGCCAGCAGCCAAGTCTTAGACAGGGTCTACGAGCAGTACTTC
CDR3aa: CASSQVLDRVYEQYF

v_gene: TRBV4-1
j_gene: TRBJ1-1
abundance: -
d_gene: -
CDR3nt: TGCGCCAGCAGCCCGGGCGGGGCCGCCGCTTTCTTT
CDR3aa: CASSPGGAAAFF

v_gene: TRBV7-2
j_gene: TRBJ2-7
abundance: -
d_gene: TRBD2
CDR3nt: TGTGCCAGCAGCTCGCCTAGCGGGCAGAGCTCCTACGAGCAGTACTTC
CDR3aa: CASSSPSGQSSYEQYF

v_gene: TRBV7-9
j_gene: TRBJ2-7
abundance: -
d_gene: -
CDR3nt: TGTGCCAGCAGCTTAGGGCCCTTGGCCTACGAGCAGTACTTC
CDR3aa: CASSLGPLAYEQYF

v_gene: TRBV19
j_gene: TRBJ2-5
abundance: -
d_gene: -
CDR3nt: TGTGCCAGTAACCGCGGCCGGGGAGAGACCCAGTACTTC
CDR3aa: CASNRGRGETQYF

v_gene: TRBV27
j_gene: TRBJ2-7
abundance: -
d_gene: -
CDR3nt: TGTGCCAGCAGTTTTTCCAGAGGTGCCTACGAGCAGTACTTC
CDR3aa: CASSFSRGAYEQYF

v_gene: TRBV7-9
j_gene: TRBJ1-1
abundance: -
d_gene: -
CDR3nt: TGTGCCAGCCTCCAGGAATACGACACTGAAGCTTTCTTT
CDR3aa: CASLQEYDTEAFF

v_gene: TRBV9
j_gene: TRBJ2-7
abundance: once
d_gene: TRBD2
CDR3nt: TGTGCCAGCAGCCCCCGACTAGCGGGTGAGCAGTACTTC
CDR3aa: CASSPRLAGEQYF

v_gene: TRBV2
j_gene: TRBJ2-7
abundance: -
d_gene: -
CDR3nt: TGTGCCAGCAGTGAATTTCCAGGGTTCGGAGAGCAGTACTTC
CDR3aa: CASSEFPGFGEQYF

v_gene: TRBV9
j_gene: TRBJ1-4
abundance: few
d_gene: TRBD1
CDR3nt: TGTGCCAGCAGCGTCTCCGGGACAGAGAATGAAAAACTGTTTTTT
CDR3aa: CASSVSGTENEKLFF

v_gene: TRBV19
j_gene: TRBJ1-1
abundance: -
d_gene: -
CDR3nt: TGTGCCAGTAGTCGGGGGGACGCCTTGAACACTGAAGCTTTCTTT
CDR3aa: CASSRGDALNTEAFF

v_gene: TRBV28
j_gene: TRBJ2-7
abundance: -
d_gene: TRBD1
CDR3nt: TGTGCCAGCAGTCCAGCAGCCCGGGACAGGGGGCCCTACGAGCAGTACTTC
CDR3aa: CASSPAARDRGPYEQYF

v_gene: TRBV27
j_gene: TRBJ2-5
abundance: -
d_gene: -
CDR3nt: TGTGCCAGCAGTCCTAGGCGGGTGTGGGAGACCCAGTACTTC
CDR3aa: CASSPRRVWETQYF

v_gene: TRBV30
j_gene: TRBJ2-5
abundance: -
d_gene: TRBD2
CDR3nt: TGTGCCTGGAGTGTTTCGGGGGGGGCCGAAGAGACCCAGTACTTC
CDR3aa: CAWSVSGGAEETQYF

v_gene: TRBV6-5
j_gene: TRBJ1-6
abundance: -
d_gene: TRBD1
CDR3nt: TGTGCCAGCGGAACCGCCGGGACAGCCTCCCCACCCCTCCACTTT
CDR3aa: CASGTAGTASPPLHF

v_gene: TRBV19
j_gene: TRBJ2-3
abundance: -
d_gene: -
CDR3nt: TGTGCCAGCACTTATGCGGGGATAGCAGATACGCAGTATTTT
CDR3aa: CASTYAGIADTQYF

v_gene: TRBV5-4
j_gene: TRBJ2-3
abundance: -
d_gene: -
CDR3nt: TGTGCCAGCAGCTTGGAAGGCGGGATGGGGGGCACAGATACGCAGTATTTT
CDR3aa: CASSLEGGMGGTDTQYF

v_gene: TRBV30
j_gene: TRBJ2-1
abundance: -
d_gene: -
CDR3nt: TGTGCCTTGGCGGCCGGGAGCTCCTACAATGAGCAGTTCTTC
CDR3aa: CALAAGSSYNEQFF

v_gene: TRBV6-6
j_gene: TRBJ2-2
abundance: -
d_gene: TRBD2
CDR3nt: TGTGCCAGCACCCCGGGGGGGACGAACACCGGGGAGCTGTTTTTT
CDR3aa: CASTPGGTNTGELFF

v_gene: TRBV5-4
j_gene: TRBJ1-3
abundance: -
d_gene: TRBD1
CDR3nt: TGTGCCAGCAGCTTGGGACAGGGCTTGAGTGGAAACACCATATATTTT
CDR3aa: CASSLGQGLSGNTIYF

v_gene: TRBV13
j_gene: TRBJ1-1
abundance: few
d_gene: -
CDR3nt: TGTGCCAGCAGCTTCAAGAACACTGAAGCTTTCTTT
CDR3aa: CASSFKNTEAFF

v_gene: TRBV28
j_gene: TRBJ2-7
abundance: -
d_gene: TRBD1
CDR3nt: TGTGCCAGCAGTCAAGGACAGGGTATAGCCTACGAGCAGTACTTC
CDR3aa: CASSQGQGIAYEQYF

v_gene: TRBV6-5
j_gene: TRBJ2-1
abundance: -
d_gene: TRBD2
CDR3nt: TGTGCCAGCAGTTACATCCCAGGCGGGGGTGGGAATGAGCAGTTCTTC
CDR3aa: CASSYIPGGGGNEQFF

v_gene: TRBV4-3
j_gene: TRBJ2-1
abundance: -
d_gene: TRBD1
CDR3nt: TGCGCCAGCAGCCAAGTCAGGGGGATAGGTGAGCAGTTCTTC
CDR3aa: CASSQVRGIGEQFF

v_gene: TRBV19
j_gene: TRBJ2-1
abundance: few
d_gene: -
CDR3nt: TGTGCCAGTAGTCCCCGCTCCTACAATGAGCAGTTCTTC
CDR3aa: CASSPRSYNEQFF

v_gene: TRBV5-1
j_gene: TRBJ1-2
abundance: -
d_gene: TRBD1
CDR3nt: TGCGCCAGCAGATCGGGGACAGGGCACGGCTACACCTTC
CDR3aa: CASRSGTGHGYTF

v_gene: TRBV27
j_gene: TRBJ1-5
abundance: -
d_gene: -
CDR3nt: TGTGCCAGCAGTTTCTACCGGCATCCCGGGACGGGGGTTGGTGAGCCCCAGCATTTT
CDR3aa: CASSFYRHPGTGVGEPQHF

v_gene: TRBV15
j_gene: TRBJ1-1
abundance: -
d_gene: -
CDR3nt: TGTGCCACCAGCATTGGACAGCGGACTGAAGCTTTCTTT
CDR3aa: CATSIGQRTEAFF

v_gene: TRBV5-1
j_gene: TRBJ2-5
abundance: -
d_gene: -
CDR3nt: TGCGCCAGCACCCTATCCCAAGAGACCCAGTACTTC
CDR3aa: CASTLSQETQYF